Following are 6 T cell receptor beta chains from one sample sequenced in a study of T cells in localized non-small cell lung cancer. The repertoire was sequenced with immunoSEQ multiplex PCR; TCRdb's copy has only in-frame clones and lacks some. The sample has roughly 29,000 clones, roughly 84% seen once. The sample consisted of peripheral blood mononuclear cells, taken before any cancer treatment. The source is a man aged 35 to 69 with stage III lung adenocarcinoma.

The rearrangement links TRBV6-5 to TRBJ1-6, with D possibly matching TRBD1 (5 bases). CDR1 is MNHEY, CDR2 SVGAGI, per germline. V was shortened by 8 bases and J by 1 base, with 12 bases between the two germline ends. The CDR3 is made up of 15 amino acids. Here the CDR3 DNA reads TGTGCCAGCCAGAGGAGGGGTTCCTATAATTCACCCCTCCACTTT. Translation: CASQRRGSYNSPLHF.

The V gene is TRBV11-2, the J gene TRBJ1-6, with a possible D match to TRBD1 (5 bases). Germline assignment: CDR1 SGHAT and CDR2 FQNNGV. V gave up 5 bases and J gave up 7 bases, with 18 bases separating them. CDR3 length equals 16 residues. The CDR3 here is CASSPYKQGLNSPLHF. The CDR3 coding sequence is TGTGCCAGCAGCCCCTACAAGCAGGGACTAAATTCACCCCTCCACTTT.

CDR3 bases: TGTGCCAGCAGCGTAGGGGGCCCCCCAGATACGCAGTATTTT. Its translation: CASSVGGPPDTQYF. The chain has TRBV9 and TRBJ2-3; the D gene is possibly TRBD1 (5 bases). The CDR3 has 14 residues. The germline V gene has CDR1 SGDLS and CDR2 YYNGEE. The V and J ends lost 0 bases and 4 bases respectively, with 9 bases between them.

The V call is TRBV5-1, the J call TRBJ2-5, with 8 nucleotides matching TRBD2. Germline trimming cut 5 bases from V and 2 bases from J; bases unmatched to any gene: 5. The CDR3 length is 14 residues. Germline V gene data show CDR1 as SGHRS and CDR2 as YFSETQ. CDR3 nucleotide sequence: TGCGCCAGCAGGAGCGGGGGTTTTCAAGAGACCCAGTACTTC. Translation: CASRSGGFQETQYF.

This chain uses TRBV10-3 with TRBJ1-3; TRBD1 might be the D (5 bases). Trimming removed 8 bases from V and 2 bases from J, with 10 bases in between. This CDR3 region has 13 residues. CDR1 ENHRY and CDR2 SYGVKD come from the germline V gene. The CDR3 DNA reads TGTGCCATCCAGGGTGACCCTGGAAACACCATATATTTT. It yields the protein CAIQGDPGNTIYF.

In the case of this clone: The sample contains more than one DNA sequence encoding this CDR3. This chain connects TRBV9 to TRBJ2-3; D uncertain. The CDR3 totals 12 residues. The V end lost 4 bases, the J end lost 0 bases, and 3 bases lay between the germline ends. Germline V gene lookup returns CDR1 SGDLS and CDR2 YYNGEE. The CDR3 loop is CASSLSTDTQYF. The CDR3 DNA reads as TGTGCCAGCAGCTTAAGCACAGATACGCAGTATTTT.